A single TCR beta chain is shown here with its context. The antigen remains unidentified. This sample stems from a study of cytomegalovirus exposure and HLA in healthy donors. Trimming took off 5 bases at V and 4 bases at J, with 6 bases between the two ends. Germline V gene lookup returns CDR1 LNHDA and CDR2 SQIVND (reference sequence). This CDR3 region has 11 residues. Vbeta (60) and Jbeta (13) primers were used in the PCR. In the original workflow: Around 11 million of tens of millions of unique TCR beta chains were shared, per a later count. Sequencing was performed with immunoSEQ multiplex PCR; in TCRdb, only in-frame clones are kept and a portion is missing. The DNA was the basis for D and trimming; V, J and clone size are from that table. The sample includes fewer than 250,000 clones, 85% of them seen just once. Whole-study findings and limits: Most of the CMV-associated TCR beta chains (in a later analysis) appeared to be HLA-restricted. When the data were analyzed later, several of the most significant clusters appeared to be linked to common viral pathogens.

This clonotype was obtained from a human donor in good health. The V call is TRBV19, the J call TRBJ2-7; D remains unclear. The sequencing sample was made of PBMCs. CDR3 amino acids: CASSFRYEQYF. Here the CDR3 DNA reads TGTGCCAGTAGTTTTCGGTACGAGCAGTACTTC.